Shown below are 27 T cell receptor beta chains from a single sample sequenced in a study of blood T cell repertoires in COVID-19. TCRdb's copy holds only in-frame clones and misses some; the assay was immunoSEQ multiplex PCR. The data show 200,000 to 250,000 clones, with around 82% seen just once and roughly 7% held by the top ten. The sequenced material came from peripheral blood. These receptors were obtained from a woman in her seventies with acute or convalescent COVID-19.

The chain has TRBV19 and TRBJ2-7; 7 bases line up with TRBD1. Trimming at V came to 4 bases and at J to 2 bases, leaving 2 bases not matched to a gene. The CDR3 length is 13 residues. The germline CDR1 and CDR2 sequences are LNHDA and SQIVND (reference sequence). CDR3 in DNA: TGTGCCAGTAGTAGGCAGGGGGCCTACGAGCAGTACTTC. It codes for CASSRQGAYEQYF.

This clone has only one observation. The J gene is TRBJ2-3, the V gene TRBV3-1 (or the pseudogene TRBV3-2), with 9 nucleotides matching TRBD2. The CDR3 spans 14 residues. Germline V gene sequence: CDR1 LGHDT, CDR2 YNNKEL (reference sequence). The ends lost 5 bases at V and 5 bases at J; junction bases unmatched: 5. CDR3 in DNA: TGTGCCAGCAGCGAACGACTAGCGGTAGATACGCAGTATTTT. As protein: CASSERLAVDTQYF.

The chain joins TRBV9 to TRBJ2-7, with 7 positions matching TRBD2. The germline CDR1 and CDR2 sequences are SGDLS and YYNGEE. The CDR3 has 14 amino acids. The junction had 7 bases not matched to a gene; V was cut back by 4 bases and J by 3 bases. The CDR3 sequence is CASSREDWGYEQYF. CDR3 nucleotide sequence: TGTGCCAGCAGCCGGGAGGATTGGGGCTACGAGCAGTACTTC. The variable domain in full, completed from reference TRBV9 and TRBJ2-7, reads DSGVTQTPKHLITATGQRVTLRCSPRSGDLSVYWYQQSLDQGLQFLIQYYNGEERAKGNILERFSAQQFPDLHSELNLSSLELGDSALYFCASSREDWGYEQYFGPGTRLTVT.

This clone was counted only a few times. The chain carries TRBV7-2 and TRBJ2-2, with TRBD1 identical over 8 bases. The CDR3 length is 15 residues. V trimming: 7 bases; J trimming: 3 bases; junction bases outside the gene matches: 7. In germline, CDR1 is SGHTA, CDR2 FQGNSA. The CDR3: CASTPGTGYTGELFF. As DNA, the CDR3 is TGTGCCAGCACCCCCGGGACAGGTTACACCGGGGAGCTGTTTTTT.

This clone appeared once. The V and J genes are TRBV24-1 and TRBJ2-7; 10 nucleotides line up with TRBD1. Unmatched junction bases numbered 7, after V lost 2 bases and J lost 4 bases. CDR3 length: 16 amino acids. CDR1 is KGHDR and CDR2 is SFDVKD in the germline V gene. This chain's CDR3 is CATSDSRQGAGYEQYF. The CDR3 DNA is TGTGCCACCAGTGATTCCCGACAGGGGGCTGGGTACGAGCAGTACTTC.

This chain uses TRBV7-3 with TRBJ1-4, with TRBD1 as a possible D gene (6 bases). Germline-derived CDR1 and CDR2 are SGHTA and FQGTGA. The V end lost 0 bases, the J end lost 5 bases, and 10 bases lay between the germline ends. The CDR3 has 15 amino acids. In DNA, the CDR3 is TGTGCCAGCAGCTTAACCGGACAGAAAAATGAAAAACTGTTTTTT. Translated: CASSLTGQKNEKLFF.

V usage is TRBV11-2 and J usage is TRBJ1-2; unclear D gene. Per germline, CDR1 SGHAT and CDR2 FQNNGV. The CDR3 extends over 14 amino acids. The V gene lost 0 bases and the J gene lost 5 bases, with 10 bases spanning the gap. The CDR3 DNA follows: TGTGCCAGCAGCTTAGACGGGGATTTTTATGGCTACACCTTC. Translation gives CASSLDGDFYGYTF.

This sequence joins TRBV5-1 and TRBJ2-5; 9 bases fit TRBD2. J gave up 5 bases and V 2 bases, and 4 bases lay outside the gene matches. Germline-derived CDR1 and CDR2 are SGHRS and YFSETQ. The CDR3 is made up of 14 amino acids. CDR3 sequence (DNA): TGCGCCAGCAGCTTTGCTAGCGGGGAGGAGACCCAGTACTTC. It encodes CASSFASGEETQYF.

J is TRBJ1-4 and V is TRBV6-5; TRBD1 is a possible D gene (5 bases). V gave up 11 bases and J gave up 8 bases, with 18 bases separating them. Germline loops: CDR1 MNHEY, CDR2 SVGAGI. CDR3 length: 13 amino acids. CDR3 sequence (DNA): TGTGCCTCGAGCGATGGGGCCTTGGAAAAACTGTTTTTT. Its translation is CASSDGALEKLFF.

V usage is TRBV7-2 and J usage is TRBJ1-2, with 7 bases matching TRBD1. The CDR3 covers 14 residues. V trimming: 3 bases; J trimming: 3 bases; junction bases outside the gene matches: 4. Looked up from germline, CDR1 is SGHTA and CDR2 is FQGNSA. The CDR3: CASSLVGQHYGYTF. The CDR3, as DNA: TGTGCCAGCAGCTTGGTGGGACAGCACTATGGCTACACCTTC.

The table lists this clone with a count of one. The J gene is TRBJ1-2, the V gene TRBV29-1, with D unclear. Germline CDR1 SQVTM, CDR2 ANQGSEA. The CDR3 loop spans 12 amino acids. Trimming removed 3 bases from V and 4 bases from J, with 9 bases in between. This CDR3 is CSVDRTPYGYTF. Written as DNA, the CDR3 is TGCAGCGTTGACAGAACGCCCTATGGCTACACCTTC.

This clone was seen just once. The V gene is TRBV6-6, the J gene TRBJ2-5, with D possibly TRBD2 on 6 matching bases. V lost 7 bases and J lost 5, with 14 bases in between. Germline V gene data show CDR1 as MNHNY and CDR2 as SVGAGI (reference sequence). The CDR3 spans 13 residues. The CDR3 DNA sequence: TGTGCCAGCATCCGGGACTCAGGGGAGACCCAGTACTTC. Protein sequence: CASIRDSGETQYF.

This CDR3 is CASSVTGTTLTGELFF. DNA for the CDR3: TGTGCCAGCAGCGTTACCGGGACTACTCTCACCGGGGAGCTGTTTTTT. The chain has TRBV9 and TRBJ2-2; TRBD2 matches 7 bases. Germline lookup yields CDR1 SGDLS and CDR2 YYNGEE. This CDR3 has 16 amino acids. With V trimmed by 2 bases and J by 4 bases, 8 bases remained unmatched.

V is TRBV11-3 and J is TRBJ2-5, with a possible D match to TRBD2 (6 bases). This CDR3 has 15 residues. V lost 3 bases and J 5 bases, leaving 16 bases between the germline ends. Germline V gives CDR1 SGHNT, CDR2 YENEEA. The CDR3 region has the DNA TGTGCCAGCAGCTTTGAAGGAGGGCCGCCGGAGACCCAGTACTTC. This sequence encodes CASSFEGGPPETQYF.

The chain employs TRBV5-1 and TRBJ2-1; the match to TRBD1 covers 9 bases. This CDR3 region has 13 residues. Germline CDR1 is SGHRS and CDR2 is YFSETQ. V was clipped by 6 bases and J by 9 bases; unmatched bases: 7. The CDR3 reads CASTQTGGGEQFF. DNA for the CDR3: TGCGCCAGCACCCAAACAGGGGGCGGTGAGCAGTTCTTC.

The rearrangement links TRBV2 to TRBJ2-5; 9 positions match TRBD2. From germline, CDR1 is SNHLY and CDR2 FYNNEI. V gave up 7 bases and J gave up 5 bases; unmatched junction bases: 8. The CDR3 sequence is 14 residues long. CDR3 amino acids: CASKTGTSRETQYF. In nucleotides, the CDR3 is TGTGCCAGCAAGACCGGGACTAGCCGGGAGACCCAGTACTTC.

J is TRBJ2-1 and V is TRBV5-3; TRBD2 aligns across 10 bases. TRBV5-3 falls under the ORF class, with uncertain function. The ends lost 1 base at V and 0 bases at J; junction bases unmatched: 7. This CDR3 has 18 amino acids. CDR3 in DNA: TGTGCCAGAAGCTTGTCGCTAGCGGGGGTAAGCTCCTACAATGAGCAGTTCTTC. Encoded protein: CARSLSLAGVSSYNEQFF.

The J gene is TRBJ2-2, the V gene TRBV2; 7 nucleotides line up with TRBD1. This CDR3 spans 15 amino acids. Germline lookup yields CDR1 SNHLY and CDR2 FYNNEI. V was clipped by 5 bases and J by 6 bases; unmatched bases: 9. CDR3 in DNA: TGTGCCAGCAGTTATACGATGACAGGGCCCGGGGAGCTGTTTTTT. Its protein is CASSYTMTGPGELFF.

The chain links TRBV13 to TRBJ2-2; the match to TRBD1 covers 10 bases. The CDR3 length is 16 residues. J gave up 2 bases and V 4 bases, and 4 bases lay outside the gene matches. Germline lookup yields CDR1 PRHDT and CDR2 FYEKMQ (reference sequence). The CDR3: CASSSRDRGNTGELFF. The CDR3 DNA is TGTGCCAGCAGCTCCAGGGACAGGGGAAACACCGGGGAGCTGTTTTTT.

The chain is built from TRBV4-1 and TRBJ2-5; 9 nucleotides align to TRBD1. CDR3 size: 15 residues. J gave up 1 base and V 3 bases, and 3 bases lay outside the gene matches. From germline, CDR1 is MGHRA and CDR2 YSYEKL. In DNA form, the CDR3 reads TGCGCCAGCAGCCAGGGACAGGGATCCCAAGAGACCCAGTACTTC. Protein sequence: CASSQGQGSQETQYF.

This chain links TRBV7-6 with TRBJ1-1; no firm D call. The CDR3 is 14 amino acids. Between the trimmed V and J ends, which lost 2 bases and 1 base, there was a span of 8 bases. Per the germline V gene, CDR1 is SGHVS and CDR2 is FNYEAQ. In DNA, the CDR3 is TGTGCCAGCAGCTTAACCTATCGGAACACTGAAGCTTTCTTT. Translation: CASSLTYRNTEAFF.

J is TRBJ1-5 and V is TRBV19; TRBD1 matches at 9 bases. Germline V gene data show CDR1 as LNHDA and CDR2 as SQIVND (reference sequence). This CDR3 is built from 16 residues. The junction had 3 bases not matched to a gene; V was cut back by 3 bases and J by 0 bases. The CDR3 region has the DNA TGTGCCAGTAGTATTGGGACAGGGAGTAGCAATCAGCCCCAGCATTTT. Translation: CASSIGTGSSNQPQHF.

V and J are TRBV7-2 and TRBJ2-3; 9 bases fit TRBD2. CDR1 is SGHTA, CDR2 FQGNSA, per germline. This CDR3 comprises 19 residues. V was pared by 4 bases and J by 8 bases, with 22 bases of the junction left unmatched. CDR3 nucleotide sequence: TGTGCCAGCAGCTACACATCGTCTAGCGGGGCCCAGCGTGTTGCTACGCAGTATTTT. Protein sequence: CASSYTSSSGAQRVATQYF.

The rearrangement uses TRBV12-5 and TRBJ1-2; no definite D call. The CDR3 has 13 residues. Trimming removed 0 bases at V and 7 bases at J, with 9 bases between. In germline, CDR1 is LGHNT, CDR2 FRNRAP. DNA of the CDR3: TGTGCTAGTGGTTTGGTACGCCCTAGTGGCTACACCTTC. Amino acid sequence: CASGLVRPSGYTF.

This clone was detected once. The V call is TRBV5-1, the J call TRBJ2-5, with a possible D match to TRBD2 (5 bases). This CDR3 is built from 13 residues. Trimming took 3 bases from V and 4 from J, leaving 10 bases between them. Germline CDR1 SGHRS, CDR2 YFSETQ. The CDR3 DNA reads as TGCGCCAGCAGCTATGGGAGTGGAGAGACCCAGTACTTC. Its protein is CASSYGSGETQYF.

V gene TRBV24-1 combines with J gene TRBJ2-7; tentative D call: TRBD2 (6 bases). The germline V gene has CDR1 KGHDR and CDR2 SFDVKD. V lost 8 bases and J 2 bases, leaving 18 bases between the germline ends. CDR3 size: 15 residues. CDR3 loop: CATKYRGSSTYEQYF. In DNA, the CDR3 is TGTGCCACCAAATACCGGGGGTCCTCCACCTACGAGCAGTACTTC.

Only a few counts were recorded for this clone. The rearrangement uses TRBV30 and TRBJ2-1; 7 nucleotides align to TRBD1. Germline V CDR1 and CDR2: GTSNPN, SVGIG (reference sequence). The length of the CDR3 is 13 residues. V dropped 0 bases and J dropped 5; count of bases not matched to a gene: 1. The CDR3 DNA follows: TGTGCCTGGAGTGTAGGACAGGACAATGAGCAGTTCTTC. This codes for CAWSVGQDNEQFF.